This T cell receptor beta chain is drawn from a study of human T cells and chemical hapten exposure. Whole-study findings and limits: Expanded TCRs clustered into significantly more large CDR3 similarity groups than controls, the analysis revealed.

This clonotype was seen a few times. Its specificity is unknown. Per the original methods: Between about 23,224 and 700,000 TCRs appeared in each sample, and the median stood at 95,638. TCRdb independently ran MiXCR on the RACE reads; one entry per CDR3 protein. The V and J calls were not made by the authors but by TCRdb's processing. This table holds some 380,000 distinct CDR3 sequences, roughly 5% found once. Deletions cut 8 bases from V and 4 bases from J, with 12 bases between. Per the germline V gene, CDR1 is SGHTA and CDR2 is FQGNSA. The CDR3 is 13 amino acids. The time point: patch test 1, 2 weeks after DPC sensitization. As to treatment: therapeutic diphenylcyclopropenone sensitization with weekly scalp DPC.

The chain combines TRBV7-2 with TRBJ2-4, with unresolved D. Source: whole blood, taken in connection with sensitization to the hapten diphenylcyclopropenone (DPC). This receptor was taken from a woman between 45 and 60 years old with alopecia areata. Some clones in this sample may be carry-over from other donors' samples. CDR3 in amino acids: CASQDGRKNIQYF. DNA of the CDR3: TGTGCCAGCCAGGATGGTCGAAAAAACATTCAGTACTTC.